These 2 T cell receptor beta chains were sequenced from one sample in a study of control samples from healthy donors and cancer patients. The repertoire was sequenced with immunoSEQ multiplex PCR; TCRdb's copy has only in-frame clones and lacks some. The table lists tens of thousands of clones, 70% to 85% of them singletons, with 22% in the top ten. The specimen sequenced was PBMCs. These receptors came from a man between 60 and 75 years old with head and neck cancer.

The chain combines TRBV19 with TRBJ1-4; no clear D gene. This CDR3 has 11 residues. Trimming pared 2 bases from V and 6 bases from J, leaving 1 base between. Germline CDR1 LNHDA, CDR2 SQIVND (reference sequence). The CDR3 reads CASSIHEKLFF. Written as DNA, the CDR3 is TGTGCCAGTAGTATACATGAAAAACTGTTTTTT.

CDR3 nucleotide sequence: TGTGCCAGTAGGGAAGGAGGGGGCTTATGGGAGCTGTTTTTT. Protein product: CASREGGGLWELFF. The V and J genes are TRBV6-1 and TRBJ2-2, with a weak D call TRBD1 (7 bases). The CDR3 sequence is 14 residues long. CDR1 and CDR2 from the germline V gene are MNHNS and SASEGT. V dropped 9 bases and J dropped 9 bases, with 20 bases sitting between them.